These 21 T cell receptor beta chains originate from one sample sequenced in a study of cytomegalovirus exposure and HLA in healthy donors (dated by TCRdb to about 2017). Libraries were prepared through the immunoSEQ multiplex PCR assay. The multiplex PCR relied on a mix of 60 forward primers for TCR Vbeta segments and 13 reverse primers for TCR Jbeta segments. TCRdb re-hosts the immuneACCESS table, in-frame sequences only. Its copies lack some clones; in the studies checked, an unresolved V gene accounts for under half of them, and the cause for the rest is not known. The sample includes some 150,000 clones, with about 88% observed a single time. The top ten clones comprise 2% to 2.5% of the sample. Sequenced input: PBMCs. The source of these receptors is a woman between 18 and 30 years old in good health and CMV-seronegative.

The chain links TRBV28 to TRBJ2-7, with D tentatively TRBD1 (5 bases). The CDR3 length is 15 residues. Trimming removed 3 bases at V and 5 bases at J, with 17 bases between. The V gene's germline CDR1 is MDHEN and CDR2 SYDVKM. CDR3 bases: TGTGCCAGCAGTTTTCAGGGTCAAGGCTCGGACGAGCAGTACTTC. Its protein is CASSFQGQGSDEQYF. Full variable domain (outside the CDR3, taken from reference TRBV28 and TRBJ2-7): DVKVTQSSRYLVKRTGEKVFLECVQDMDHENMFWYRQDPGLGLRLIYFSYDVKMKEKGDIPEGYSVSREKKERFSLILESASTNQTSMYLCASSFQGQGSDEQYFGPGTRLTVT.

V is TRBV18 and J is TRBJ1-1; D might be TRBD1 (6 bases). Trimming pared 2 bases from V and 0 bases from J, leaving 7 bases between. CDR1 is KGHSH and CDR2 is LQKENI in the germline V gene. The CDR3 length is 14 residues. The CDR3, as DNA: TGTGCCAGCTCACCAGACAGGTTGAACACTGAAGCTTTCTTT. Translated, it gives CASSPDRLNTEAFF.

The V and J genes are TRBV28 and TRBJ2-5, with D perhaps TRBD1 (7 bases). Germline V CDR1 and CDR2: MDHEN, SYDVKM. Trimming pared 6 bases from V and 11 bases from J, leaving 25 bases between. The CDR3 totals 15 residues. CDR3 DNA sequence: TGTGCCAGCAGGGTGACAGGGTCTCAGGGACGGGAGCAGTACTTC. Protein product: CASRVTGSQGREQYF.

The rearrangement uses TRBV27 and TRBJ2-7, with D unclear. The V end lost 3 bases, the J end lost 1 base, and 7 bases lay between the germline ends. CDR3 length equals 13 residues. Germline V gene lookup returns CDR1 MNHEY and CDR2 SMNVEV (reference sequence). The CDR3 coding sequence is TGTGCCAGCAGTTTCTCCCTTTCCTACGAGCAGTACTTC. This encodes CASSFSLSYEQYF.

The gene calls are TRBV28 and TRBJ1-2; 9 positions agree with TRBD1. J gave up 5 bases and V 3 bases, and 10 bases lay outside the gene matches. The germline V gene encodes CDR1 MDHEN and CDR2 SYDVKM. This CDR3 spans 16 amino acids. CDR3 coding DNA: TGTGCCAGCAGTTTGGGGGACAGGGCACAGGTATATGGCTACACCTTC. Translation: CASSLGDRAQVYGYTF.

The chain's CDR3 is CASSFGGALTDTQYF. CDR3 in DNA: TGTGCCAGCAGCTTCGGGGGGGCCTTGACAGATACGCAGTATTTT. This chain links TRBV11-2 with TRBJ2-3; TRBD2 agrees at 8 bases. The CDR3 covers 15 residues. The germline V gene encodes CDR1 SGHAT and CDR2 FQNNGV. Trimming cost V 3 bases and J 3 bases; bases outside gene matches: 5.

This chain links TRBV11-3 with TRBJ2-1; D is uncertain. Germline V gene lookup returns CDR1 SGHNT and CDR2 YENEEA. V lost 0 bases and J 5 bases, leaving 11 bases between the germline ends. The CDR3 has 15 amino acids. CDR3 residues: CASSLDISVHNEQFF. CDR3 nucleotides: TGTGCCAGCAGCTTAGATATCAGCGTCCACAATGAGCAGTTCTTC.

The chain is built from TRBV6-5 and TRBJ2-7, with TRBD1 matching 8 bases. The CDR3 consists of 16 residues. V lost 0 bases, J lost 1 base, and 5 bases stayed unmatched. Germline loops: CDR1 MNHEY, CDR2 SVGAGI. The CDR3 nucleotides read TGTGCCAGCAGTTACTCTACGGGACAGGAATCCTACGAGCAGTACTTC. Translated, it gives CASSYSTGQESYEQYF.

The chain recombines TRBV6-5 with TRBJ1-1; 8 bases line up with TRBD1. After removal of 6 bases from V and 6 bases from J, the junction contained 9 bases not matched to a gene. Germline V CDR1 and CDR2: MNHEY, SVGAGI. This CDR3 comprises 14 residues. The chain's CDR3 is CASSLGQGSAEAFF. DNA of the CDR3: TGTGCCAGCAGCTTAGGACAGGGCAGCGCTGAAGCTTTCTTT.

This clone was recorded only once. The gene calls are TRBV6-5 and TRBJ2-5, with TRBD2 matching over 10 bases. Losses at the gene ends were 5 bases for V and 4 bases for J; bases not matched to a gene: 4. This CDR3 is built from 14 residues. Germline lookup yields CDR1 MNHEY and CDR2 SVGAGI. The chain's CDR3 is CASSPLAGVETQYF. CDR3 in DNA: TGTGCCAGCAGTCCGCTAGCGGGAGTAGAGACCCAGTACTTC.

CDR3 sequence (DNA): TGTGCCAGCAGTGAAGCTGGGACAGGGGGCCACGAGCAGTACTTC. Translation gives CASSEAGTGGHEQYF. The rearrangement uses TRBV6-1 and TRBJ2-7; 12 bases line up with TRBD1. Trimming removed 0 bases from V and 5 bases from J; junction bases left unmatched: 2. The CDR3 length is 15 residues. Germline V gene lookup returns CDR1 MNHNS and CDR2 SASEGT.

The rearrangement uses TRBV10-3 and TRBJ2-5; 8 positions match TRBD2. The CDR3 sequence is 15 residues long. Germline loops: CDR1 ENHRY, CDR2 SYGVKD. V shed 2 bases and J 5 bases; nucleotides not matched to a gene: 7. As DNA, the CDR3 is TGTGCCATCAGTGAGGGGGTACTAGCGGCGGAGACCCAGTACTTC. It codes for CAISEGVLAAETQYF.

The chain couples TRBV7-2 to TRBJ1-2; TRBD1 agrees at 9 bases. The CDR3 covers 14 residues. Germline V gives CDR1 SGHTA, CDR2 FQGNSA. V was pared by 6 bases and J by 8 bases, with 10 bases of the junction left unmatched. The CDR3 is CASRSPGQGRGYTF. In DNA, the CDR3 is TGTGCCAGCAGATCTCCGGGACAGGGAAGAGGCTACACCTTC.

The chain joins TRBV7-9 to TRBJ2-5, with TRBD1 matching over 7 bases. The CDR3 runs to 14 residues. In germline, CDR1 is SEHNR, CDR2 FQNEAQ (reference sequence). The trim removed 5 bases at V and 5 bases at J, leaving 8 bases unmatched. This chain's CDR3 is CASSTTGQQETQYF. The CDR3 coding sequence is TGTGCCAGCAGCACCACGGGACAGCAGGAGACCCAGTACTTC.

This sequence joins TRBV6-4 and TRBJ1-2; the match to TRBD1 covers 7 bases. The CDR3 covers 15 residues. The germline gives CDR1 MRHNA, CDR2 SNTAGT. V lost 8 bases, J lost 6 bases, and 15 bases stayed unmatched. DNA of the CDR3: TGTGCCAGCGGACCGACAAGGGGGCTTCTGGATGGCTACACCTTC. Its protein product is CASGPTRGLLDGYTF.

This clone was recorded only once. This CDR3 reads CASRVGDGTQYF. CDR3 coding DNA: TGTGCCAGCAGGGTGGGAGACGGTACGCAGTATTTT. The V call is TRBV13, the J call TRBJ2-3; D might be TRBD2 (5 bases). V dropped 6 bases and J dropped 8 bases, with 12 bases sitting between them. Germline-derived CDR1 and CDR2 are PRHDT and FYEKMQ (reference sequence). CDR3 size: 12 residues. The full variable domain, in which reference TRBV13 and TRBJ2-3 provide the parts outside the CDR3, is AAGVIQSPRHLIKEKRETATLKCYPIPRHDTVYWYQQGPGQDPQFLISFYEKMQSDKGSIPDRFSAQQFSDYHSELNMSSLELGDSALYFCASRVGDGTQYFGPGTRLTVL.

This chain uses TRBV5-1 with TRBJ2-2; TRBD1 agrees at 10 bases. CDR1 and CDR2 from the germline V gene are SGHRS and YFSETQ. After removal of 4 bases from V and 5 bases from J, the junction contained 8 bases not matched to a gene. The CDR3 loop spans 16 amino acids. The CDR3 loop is CASSRTGTGVTGELFF. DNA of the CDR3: TGCGCCAGCAGCCGGACCGGGACAGGGGTGACCGGGGAGCTGTTTTTT.

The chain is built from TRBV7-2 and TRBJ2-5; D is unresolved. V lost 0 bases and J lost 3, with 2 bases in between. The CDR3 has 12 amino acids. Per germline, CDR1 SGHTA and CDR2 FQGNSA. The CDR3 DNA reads TGTGCCAGCAGCTTAGCCGAAGAGACCCAGTACTTC. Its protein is CASSLAEETQYF.

DNA of the CDR3: TGTGCCAGCAGTTCAACAACAGGGGGCATCATACCCAACTATGGCTACACCTTC. Protein sequence: CASSSTTGGIIPNYGYTF. The chain joins TRBV28 to TRBJ1-2; TRBD1 agrees at 9 bases. The CDR3 totals 18 residues. From germline, CDR1 is MDHEN and CDR2 SYDVKM. Unmatched junction bases numbered 14, after V lost 4 bases and J lost 2 bases.

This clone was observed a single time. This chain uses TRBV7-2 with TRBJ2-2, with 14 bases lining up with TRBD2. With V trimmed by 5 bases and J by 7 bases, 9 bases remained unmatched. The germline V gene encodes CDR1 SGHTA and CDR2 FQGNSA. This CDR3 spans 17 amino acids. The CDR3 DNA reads TGTGCCAGCAGCAGAGCCGGGACTAGCGGGAGAGGCGGGGAGCTGTTTTTT. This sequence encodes CASSRAGTSGRGGELFF.

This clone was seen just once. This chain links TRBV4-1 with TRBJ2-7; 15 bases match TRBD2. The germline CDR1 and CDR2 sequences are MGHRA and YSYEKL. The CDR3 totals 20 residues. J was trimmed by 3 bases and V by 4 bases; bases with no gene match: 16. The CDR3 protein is CASSLSEGLAGGRGGYEQYF. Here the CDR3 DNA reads TGCGCCAGCAGCCTAAGTGAGGGACTAGCGGGAGGCCGCGGAGGCTACGAGCAGTACTTC.